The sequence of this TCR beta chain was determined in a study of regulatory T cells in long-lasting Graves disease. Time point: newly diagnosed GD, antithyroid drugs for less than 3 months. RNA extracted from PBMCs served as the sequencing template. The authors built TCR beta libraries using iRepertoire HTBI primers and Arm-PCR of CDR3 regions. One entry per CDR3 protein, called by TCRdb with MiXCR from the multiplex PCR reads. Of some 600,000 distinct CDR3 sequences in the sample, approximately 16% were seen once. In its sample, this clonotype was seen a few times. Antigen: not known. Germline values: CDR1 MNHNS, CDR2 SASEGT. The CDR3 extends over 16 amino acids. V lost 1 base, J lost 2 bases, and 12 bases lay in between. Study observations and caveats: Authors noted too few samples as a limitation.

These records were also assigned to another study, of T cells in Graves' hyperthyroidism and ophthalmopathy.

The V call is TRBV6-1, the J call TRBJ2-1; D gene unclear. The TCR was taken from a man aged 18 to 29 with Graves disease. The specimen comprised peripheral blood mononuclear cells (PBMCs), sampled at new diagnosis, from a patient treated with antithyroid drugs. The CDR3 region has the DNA TGTGCCAGCAGTGAAGGGTATGGGGTTGCCTACAATGAGCAGTTCTTC. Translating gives CASSEGYGVAYNEQFF.